The present TCR beta chain was sequenced within a study of shared clonotypes between healthy human individuals. Whole-study context: Per donor, three plates held CD4 naive cells, three held CD4 memory, two held CD8 naive and one held CD8 memory.

Researchers divided each subset's genomic DNA evenly across several immunoSEQ plates. Original data processing: Junction-only immunoSEQ sequences carried no quality scores, so filtering differed. Clones were read by immunoSEQ multiplex PCR, and TCRdb kept only the in-frame ones, dropping some. The V and J calls and the clone size are those of that table, but D and trimming were determined from the DNA. The sample has 660,000 or so clones, approximately 96% seen once; the top ten hold roughly 0.12%. Naivety among CD8 cells was defined by CD45RO negativity and positive CCR7 selection, thereby excluding terminally differentiated effector memory CD45RA+ cells. Specimen: naive CD8+ T cells sorted from blood. The sequence was collected from a woman in her thirties in good health.

The CDR3, as DNA: TGCAGCGTTGGTAGCGGGATGGCCGAGCAGTACTTC. It codes for CSVGSGMAEQYF. The V and J genes are TRBV29-1 and TRBJ2-5; 8 nucleotides match TRBD2. The J call may be faulty, since TRBJ2-7 better matches the DNA end. CDR3 length: 12 amino acids. The germline gives CDR1 SQVTM, CDR2 ANQGSEA.